This TCR beta chain originates from a study of control samples from healthy donors and cancer patients. The germline V gene has CDR1 MNHEY and CDR2 SMNVEV (reference sequence). The CDR3 sequence is 12 residues long. V shed 5 bases and J shed 7 bases, with 11 bases lying between them. TCRdb's copy holds only in-frame clones and misses some; the assay was immunoSEQ multiplex PCR. The sample lists roughly 83,000 clones; roughly 78% were seen once. The receptor comes from an older woman in good health. The V call is TRBV27, the J call TRBJ1-1; D is undetermined. The sequenced sample consisted of blood. CDR3 sequence: CASSRVGGEAFF. For the CDR3, the DNA is TGTGCCAGCAGTAGGGTAGGCGGTGAAGCTTTCTTT.